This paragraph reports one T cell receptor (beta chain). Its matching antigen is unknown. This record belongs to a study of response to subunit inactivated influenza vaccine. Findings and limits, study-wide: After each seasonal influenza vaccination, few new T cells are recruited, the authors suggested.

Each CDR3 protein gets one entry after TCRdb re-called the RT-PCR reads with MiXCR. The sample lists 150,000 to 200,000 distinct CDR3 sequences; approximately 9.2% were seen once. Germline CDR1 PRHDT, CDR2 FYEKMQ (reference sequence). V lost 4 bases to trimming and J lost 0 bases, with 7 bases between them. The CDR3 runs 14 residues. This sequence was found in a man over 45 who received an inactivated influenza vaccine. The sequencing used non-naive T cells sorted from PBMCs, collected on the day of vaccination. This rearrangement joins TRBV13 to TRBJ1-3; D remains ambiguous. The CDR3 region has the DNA TGTGCCAGCAGCTGGCGGAGCTCTGGAAACACCATATATTTT. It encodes CASSWRSSGNTIYF. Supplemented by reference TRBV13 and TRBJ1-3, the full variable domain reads AAGVIQSPRHLIKEKRETATLKCYPIPRHDTVYWYQQGPGQDPQFLISFYEKMQSDKGSIPDRFSAQQFSDYHSELNMSSLELGDSALYFCASSWRSSGNTIYFGEGSWLTVV.